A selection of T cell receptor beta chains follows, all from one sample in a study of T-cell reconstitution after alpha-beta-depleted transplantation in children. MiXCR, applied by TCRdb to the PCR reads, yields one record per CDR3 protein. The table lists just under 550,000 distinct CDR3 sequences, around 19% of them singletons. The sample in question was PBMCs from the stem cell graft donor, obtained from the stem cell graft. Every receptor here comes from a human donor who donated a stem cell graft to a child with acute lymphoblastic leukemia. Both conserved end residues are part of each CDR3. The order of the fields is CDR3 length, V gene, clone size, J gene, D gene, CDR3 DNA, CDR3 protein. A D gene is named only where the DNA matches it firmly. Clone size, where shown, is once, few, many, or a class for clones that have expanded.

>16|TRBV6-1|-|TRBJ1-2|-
TGTGCCAGCAGTGAGGTCGAGGACCGGATGATGAGAGGCTACACCTTC
CASSEVEDRMMRGYTF
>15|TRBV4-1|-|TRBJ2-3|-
TGCGCCAGCAGCCTTCAGGACAGTAGTTTGGATACGCAGTATTTT
CASSLQDSSLDTQYF
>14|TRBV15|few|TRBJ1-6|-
TGTGCCACCAGCAGAGGCCAGGGAGATTCACCCCTCCACTTT
CATSRGQGDSPLHF
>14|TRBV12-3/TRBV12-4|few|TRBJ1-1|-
TGTGCCAGCAGTTTTGCCGGGAGCAGGGGAGCGGCTTTCTTT
CASSFAGSRGAAFF
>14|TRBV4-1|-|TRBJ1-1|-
TGCGCCAGCAGCCAAGACACCCAACGCTGGGGGGCTTTCTTT
CASSQDTQRWGAFF
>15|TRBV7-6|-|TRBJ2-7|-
TGTGCCAGCAGCTTAGGGGGATACTTGGCCTACGAGCAGTACTTC
CASSLGGYLAYEQYF
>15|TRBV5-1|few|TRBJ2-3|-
TGCGCCAGCAGCTTGGCCCCATCTAGTCTAGATACGCAGTATTTT
CASSLAPSSLDTQYF
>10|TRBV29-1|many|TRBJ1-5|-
TGCAGCGTTGGTAGGCAGCCCCAGCATTTT
CSVGRQPQHF
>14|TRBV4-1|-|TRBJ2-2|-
TGCGCCAGCAGACGGCTCACCGGGACCGGGGAGCTGTTTTTT
CASRRLTGTGELFF
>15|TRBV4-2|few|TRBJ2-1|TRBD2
TGTGCCAGCAGGCAAAAGGAAGCGGGAGATAATGAGCAGTTCTTC
CASRQKEAGDNEQFF
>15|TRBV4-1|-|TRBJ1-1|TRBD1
TGCGCCAGCAGCCAAAAGGGACAGTTGAACACTGAAGCTTTCTTT
CASSQKGQLNTEAFF
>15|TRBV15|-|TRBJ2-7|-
TGTGCCACCAGCAGAGAACGGGGCATGGGCTACGAGCAGTACTTC
CATSRERGMGYEQYF
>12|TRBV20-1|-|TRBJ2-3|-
TGCAGTGCTAGAGCGGGCACAGATACGCAGTATTTT
CSARAGTDTQYF
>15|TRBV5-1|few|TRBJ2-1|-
TGCGCCAGCAGCTTGGATATAGTAGCCTACAATGAGCAGTTCTTC
CASSLDIVAYNEQFF
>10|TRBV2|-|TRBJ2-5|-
TGTGCCAGCTTCCAAGAGACCCAGTACTTC
CASFQETQYF
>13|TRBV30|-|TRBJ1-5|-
TGTGCCTGGAGTGTAATCCCAAATCAGCCCCAGCATTTT
CAWSVIPNQPQHF
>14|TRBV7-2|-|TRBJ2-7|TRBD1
TGTGCCAGCAGCCGGGACAGGGGGACCTCCGAGCAGTACTTC
CASSRDRGTSEQYF
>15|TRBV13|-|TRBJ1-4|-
TGTGCCAGCAGCGGGCAACCGGGAGGTAATGAAAAACTGTTTTTT
CASSGQPGGNEKLFF
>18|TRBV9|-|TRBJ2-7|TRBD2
TGTGCCAGCAGCCTCGGGGGTAGCGGGAGGTTGGGGACCGACGAGCAGTACTTC
CASSLGGSGRLGTDEQYF
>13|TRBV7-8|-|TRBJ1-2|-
TGTGCCAGCAGCGCCGCGGACAGCTATGGCTACACCTTC
CASSAADSYGYTF
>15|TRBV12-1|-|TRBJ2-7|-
TGTGCCAGCAGCCCGGGGCTCGTCGGCTCCTACGAGCAGTACTTC
CASSPGLVGSYEQYF
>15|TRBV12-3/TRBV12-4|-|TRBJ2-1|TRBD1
TGTGCCAGCAACTCTCCAGGGGGTACCTACAATGAGCAGTTCTTC
CASNSPGGTYNEQFF
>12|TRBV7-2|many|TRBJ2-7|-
TGTGCCAGCAGCTTTGACCGCTACGAGCAGTACTTC
CASSFDRYEQYF
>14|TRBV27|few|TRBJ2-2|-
TGTGCCAGCAGTTTCGGAACGAGGGCCGGGGAGCTGTTTTTT
CASSFGTRAGELFF
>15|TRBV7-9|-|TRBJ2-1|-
TGTGCCAGCAGCCCCGGCCCGCGGCTCTACAATGAGCAGTTCTTC
CASSPGPRLYNEQFF
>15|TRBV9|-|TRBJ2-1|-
TGTGCCAGCAGCCTCCGAGTTGGTTCTGACAATGAGCAGTTCTTC
CASSLRVGSDNEQFF
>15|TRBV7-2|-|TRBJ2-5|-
TGTGCCAGCAGCTTGGGGTACTATTCCGGGGGGACCCAGTACTTC
CASSLGYYSGGTQYF